Given below is one TCR beta chain in context. TCRdb's copy holds only in-frame clones and misses some; the assay was immunoSEQ multiplex PCR. The data show about 55,000 clones, with roughly nine tenths seen just once and around an eighth held by the top ten. This sample was taken from a study of OX40 agonist ivuxolimab in advanced cancers. In the study overall: Prior anti-PD-1, anti-PD-L1 or anti-CTLA-4 therapy was allowed; about 39% had some.

The starting material was CD4+ or CD8+ T cells sorted from blood, obtained in a trial of the OX40 agonist ivuxolimab. This sequence originates from an adult with an advanced solid tumor such as melanoma, head and neck, liver or kidney cancer.

CDR3 nucleotide sequence: TGTGCCAGCACGTCGGGGGGCCCGTCCTACGAGCAGTACTTC. Protein: CASTSGGPSYEQYF. The chain combines TRBV28 with TRBJ2-5, with a tentative D call TRBD2 (7 bases). Gene TRBJ2-7 matches the end of the DNA better, so the J call may be wrong. This CDR3 is 14 amino acids long. The germline gives CDR1 MDHEN, CDR2 SYDVKM.